This TCR beta chain was identified in a study of T cell changes during pregnancy in multiple sclerosis. Sequencing was performed with immunoSEQ multiplex PCR; in TCRdb, only in-frame clones are kept and a portion is missing. The table has tens of thousands of clones, around 90% seen once; the top ten hold 0.5% to 0.85%. Germline CDR1 reads SGHNT; CDR2 reads YENEEA. The length of the CDR3 is 13 residues. Unmatched junction bases numbered 10, after V lost 5 bases and J lost 13 bases. Specimen: CD4+ T cells from peripheral blood mononuclear cells, collected in the second trimester of pregnancy. This receptor was taken from a female donor in good health, enrolled as a control in a pregnancy study. This chain links TRBV11-3 with TRBJ2-1; TRBD2 matches at 8 bases. The CDR3 here is CASSPGGAGGQFF. CDR3 nucleotide sequence: TGTGCCAGCAGCCCGGGAGGGGCGGGGGGACAGTTCTTC.